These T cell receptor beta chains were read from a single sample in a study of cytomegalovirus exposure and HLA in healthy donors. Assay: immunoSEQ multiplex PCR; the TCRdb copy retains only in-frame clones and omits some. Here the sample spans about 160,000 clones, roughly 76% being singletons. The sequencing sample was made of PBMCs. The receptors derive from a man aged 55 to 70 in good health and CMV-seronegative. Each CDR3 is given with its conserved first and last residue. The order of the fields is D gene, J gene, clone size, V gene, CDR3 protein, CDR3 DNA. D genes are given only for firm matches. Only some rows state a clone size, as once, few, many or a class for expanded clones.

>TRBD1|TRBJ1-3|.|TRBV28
CASSGQGFGNTIYF
TGTGCCAGCAGCGGACAGGGTTTCGGAAACACCATATATTTT
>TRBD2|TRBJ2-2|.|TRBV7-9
CASSFKGPGGRVLTGELFF
TGTGCCAGCAGCTTTAAGGGTCCAGGCGGGAGGGTCCTCACCGGGGAGCTGTTTTTT
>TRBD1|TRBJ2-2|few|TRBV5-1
CASSLSTGTGNTGELFF
TGCGCCAGCAGCCTCTCGACCGGGACAGGGAACACCGGGGAGCTGTTTTTT
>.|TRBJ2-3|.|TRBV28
CASFQGSTDTQYF
TGTGCCAGCTTTCAGGGGAGCACAGATACGCAGTATTTT
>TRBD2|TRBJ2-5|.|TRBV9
CASSPRPGLGGETQYF
TGTGCCAGCAGCCCCCGACCGGGACTAGGGGGGGAGACCCAGTACTTC
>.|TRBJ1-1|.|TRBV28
CASTLRGSEGTFF
TGTGCCAGCACCCTGAGGGGTTCGGAGGGAACTTTCTTT
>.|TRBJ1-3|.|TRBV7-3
CASSLITTANSGNTIYF
TGTGCCAGCAGCTTAATTACGACAGCTAACTCTGGAAACACCATATATTTT
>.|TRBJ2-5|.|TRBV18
CASSPDAGEETQYF
TGTGCCAGCTCACCAGACGCCGGGGAAGAGACCCAGTACTTC
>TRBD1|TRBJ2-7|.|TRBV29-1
CSVEDPGTGGVEQYF
TGCAGCGTTGAAGATCCCGGGACAGGGGGCGTCGAGCAGTACTTC
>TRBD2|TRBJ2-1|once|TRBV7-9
CSSSLGTSGPYNEQFF
TGTTCCAGCAGCTTAGGGACTAGCGGGCCGTACAATGAGCAGTTCTTC
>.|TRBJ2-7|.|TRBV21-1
CASSPPSGRAYEQYF
TGTGCCAGCAGCCCCCCCAGCGGGAGGGCCTACGAGCAGTACTTC
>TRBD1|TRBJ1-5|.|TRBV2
CASSGGQGNQPQHF
TGTGCCAGCAGTGGGGGACAGGGAAATCAGCCCCAGCATTTT
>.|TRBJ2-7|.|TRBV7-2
CASSRGGSISYEQYF
TGTGCCAGCAGCCGCGGGGGCAGCATTTCCTACGAGCAGTACTTC
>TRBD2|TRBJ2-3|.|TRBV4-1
CASSRLGLAGSTDTQYF
TGCGCCAGCAGCCGCCTCGGACTAGCGGGAAGCACAGATACGCAGTATTTT
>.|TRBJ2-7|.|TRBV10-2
CASRGRDEQYF
TGCGCCAGCAGGGGTCGGGACGAGCAGTACTTC
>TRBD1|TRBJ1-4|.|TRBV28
CATVSPGQGGEKLFF
TGTGCCACCGTATCGCCGGGACAGGGTGGTGAAAAACTGTTTTTT
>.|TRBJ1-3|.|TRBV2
CASTVGAGNTIYF
TGTGCCAGCACGGTAGGAGCTGGAAACACCATATATTTT